The clone carrying this T cell receptor (beta chain) was counted between two and nine times. The antigen remains unidentified. All of the isolated RNA was reverse transcribed, so expressed TCRB transcripts were sequenced. Measured with immunoSEQ multiplex PCR; TCRdb has only the in-frame clones, and not every one. Of just under 150,000 clones in the sample, 8.5% to 12% were seen once. This sample was included in a study of beta chain features in type 1 diabetes. Germline CDR1 is LGHNA and CDR2 is YSLEER. V was clipped by 0 bases and J by 0 bases; unmatched bases: 8. The CDR3 runs to 18 residues. Study-wide findings and caveats: More deletions and fewer insertions at VDJ junctions were seen in type 1 diabetes patients.

The chain has TRBV4-3 and TRBJ2-3; 8 bases agree with TRBD2. The source is a man aged 18 to 30 in good health. Sequencing was performed on naive CD4+ T cells from blood. CDR3 nucleotides: TGCGCCAGCAGCCAAGATCGGGGGGGGCTAACTAGCACAGATACGCAGTATTTT. Its translation is CASSQDRGGLTSTDTQYF.